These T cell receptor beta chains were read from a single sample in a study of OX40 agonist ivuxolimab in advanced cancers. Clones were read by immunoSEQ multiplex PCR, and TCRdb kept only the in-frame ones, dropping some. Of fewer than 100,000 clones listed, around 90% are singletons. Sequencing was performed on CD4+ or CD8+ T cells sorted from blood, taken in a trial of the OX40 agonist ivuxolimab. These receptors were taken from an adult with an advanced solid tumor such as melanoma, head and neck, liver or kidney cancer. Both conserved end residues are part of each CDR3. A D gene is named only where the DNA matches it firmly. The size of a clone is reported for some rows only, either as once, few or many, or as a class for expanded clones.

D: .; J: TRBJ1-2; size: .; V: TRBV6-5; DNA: TGTGCCAGCAGCCTGAAAGGGGCCGTGAGTGGCTACACCTTC; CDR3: CASSLKGAVSGYTF
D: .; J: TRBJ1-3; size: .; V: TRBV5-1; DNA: TGCGCCAGCAGCTTGGATCCAGGGGTCAAAGGAAACACCATATATTTT; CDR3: CASSLDPGVKGNTIYF
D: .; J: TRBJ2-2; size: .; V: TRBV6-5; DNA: TGTGCCAGCAGTACCAAGACAAGGAACACCGGGGAGCTGTTTTTT; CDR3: CASSTKTRNTGELFF
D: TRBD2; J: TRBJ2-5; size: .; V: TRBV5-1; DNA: TGCGCCAGCAGCACCGGACTAGCGGGGCAAGAGACCCAGTACTTC; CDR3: CASSTGLAGQETQYF
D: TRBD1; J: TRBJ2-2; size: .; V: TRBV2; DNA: TGTGCCAGCAGTGAAAACAGGGGCACCGGGGAGCTGTTTTTT; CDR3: CASSENRGTGELFF
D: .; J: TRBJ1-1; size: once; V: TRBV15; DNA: TGTGCCACCAGCAGTGGGCTCAACACTGAAGCTTTCTTT; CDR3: CATSSGLNTEAFF
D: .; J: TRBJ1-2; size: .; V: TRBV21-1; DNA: TGTGCCAGCAGCAAGGCCTACTATGGCTACACCTTC; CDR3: CASSKAYYGYTF
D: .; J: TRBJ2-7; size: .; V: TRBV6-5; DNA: TGTGCCGGAAAACGGGCGGGAAGCTCCTACGAGCAGTACTTC; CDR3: CAGKRAGSSYEQYF
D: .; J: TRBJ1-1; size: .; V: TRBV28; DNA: TGTGCCAGCGGACTAGAACTTAACACTGAAGCTTTCTTT; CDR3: CASGLELNTEAFF
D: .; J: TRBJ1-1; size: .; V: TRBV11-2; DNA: TGTGCCAGCAGATTCTCAGGGGATGGCACTGAAGCTTTCTTT; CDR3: CASRFSGDGTEAFF
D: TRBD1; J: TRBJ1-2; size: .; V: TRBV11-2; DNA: TGTGCCAGCAGCTTAGCGGGACAGGGGGCCGACTATGGCTACACCTTC; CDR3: CASSLAGQGADYGYTF
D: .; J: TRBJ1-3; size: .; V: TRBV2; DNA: TGTGCCAGCAGTGGTAGTGGCAGGGCGGCTGGAAACACCATATATTTT; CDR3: CASSGSGRAAGNTIYF
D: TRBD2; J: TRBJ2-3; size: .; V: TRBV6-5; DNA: TGTGCCAGCAGTTACTCGCGCGGGGGGGGAGATACGCAGTATTTT; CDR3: CASSYSRGGGDTQYF
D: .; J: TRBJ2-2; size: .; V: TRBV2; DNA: TGTGCCAGCGGGCCTAGCCGAACCGGGGAGCTGTTTTTT; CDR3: CASGPSRTGELFF
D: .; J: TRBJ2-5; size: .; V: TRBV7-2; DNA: TGTGCCAGCAGCAGGGCTAGCGCTAACCAAGAGACCCAGTACTTC; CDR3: CASSRASANQETQYF
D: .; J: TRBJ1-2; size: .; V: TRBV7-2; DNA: TGTGCCAGCAGCTTAAAAGTGAGGGGTTTGGGCTATGGCTACACCTTC; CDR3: CASSLKVRGLGYGYTF
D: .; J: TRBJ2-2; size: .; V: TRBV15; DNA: TGTGCCACCAGCAGAGAATCTTGGGGCCATGGGGACACCGGGGAGCTGTTTTTT; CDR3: CATSRESWGHGDTGELFF
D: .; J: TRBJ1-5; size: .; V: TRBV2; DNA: TGTGCCAGCAGTGTCGGGGCCCGAGGGGATCAGCCCCAGCATTTT; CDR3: CASSVGARGDQPQHF
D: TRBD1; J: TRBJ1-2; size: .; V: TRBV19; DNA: TGTGCCAGTAGTATGGGACAGGGCGGTGGCTACACCTTC; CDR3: CASSMGQGGGYTF
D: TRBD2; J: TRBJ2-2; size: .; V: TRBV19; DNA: TGTGCCAGTATGGTGCCTAGCGGGGGCCTCACCGGGGAGCTGTTTTTT; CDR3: CASMVPSGGLTGELFF
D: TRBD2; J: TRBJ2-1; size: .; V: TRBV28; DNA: TGTGCCAGCAGTTCCCCCCGTAGCGGGAGGGGTAATGAGCAGTTCTTC; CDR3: CASSSPRSGRGNEQFF
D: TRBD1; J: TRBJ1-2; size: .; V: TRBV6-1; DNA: TGTGCCAGCAGTTTCACAGGGGACTATGGCTACACCTTC; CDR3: CASSFTGDYGYTF
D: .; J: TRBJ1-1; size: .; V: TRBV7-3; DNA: TGTGCCAGCAGCAACCAGGTGAACACTGAAGCTTTCTTT; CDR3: CASSNQVNTEAFF
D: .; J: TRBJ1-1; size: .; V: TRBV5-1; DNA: TGCGCCAGCAGCTCTCAAGGTGAAGCTTTCTTT; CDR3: CASSSQGEAFF
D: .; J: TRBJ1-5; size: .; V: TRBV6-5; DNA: TGTGCCAGCAGGCCCGGGGGTAGCAATCAGCCCCAGCATTTT; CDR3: CASRPGGSNQPQHF
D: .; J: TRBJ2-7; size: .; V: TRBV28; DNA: TGTGCCAGCAGTCCCTCACGGGTCCCTCGGCAGTACTTC; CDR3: CASSPSRVPRQYF
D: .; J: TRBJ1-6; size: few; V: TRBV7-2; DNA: TGTGCCAGCAGCCCCGAGAATCCGTCACCCCTCCACTTT; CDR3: CASSPENPSPLHF
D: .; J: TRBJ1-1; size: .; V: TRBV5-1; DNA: TGCGCCAGCAGTACTGCCCCAGGGACTGAAGCTTTCTTT; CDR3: CASSTAPGTEAFF
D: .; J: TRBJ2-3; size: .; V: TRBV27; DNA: TGTGCCAGCAGTTTAGGTGTCGGCACAGATACGCAGTATTTT; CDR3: CASSLGVGTDTQYF
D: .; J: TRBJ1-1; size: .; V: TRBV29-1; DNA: TGCAGCGTTGTGCGCAGGATGGCCACTGAAGCTTTCTTT; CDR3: CSVVRRMATEAFF
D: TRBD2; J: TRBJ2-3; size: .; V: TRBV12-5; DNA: TGTGCTAGTGGTGGCGGGACTAGCGGGAGGTCTTCTACAGATACGCAGTATTTT; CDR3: CASGGGTSGRSSTDTQYF
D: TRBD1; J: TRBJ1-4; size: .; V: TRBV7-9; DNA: TGTGCCAGCAGCTCACCGACAGGGGTTGAAAAACTGTTTTTT; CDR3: CASSSPTGVEKLFF
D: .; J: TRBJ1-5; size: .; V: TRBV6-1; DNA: TGTGCCAGCAGTGAACATGGGGGCGGGGGTCAGCCCCAGCATTTT; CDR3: CASSEHGGGGQPQHF
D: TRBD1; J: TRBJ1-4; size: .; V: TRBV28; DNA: TGTGCCAGCAGTTCTCAATCGACAGGGGTGAGGAAAAAACTGTTTTTT; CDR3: CASSSQSTGVRKKLFF
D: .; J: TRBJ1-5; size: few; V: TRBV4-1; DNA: TGCGCCAGCAGCCCCATCACCGGGAACCAGCCCCAGCATTTT; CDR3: CASSPITGNQPQHF
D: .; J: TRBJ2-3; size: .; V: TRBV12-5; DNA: TGTGCTAGTGTCAACACAGGAACAGATACGCAGTATTTT; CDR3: CASVNTGTDTQYF
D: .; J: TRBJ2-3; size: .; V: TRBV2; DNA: TGTGCCAGCAGGGGAGACCGGACAGATACGCAGTATTTT; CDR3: CASRGDRTDTQYF
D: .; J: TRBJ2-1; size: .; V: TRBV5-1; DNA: TGCGCCAGCAGCTACCGGGACACCCGTTACAATGAGCAGTTCTTC; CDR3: CASSYRDTRYNEQFF
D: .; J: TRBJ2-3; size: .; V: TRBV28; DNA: TGTGCCAGCAGCCGGAAGGAGGGCGGACAGTATTTT; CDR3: CASSRKEGGQYF
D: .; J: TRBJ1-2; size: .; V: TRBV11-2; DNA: TGTGCCAGCAGCGTTAGTGGTTCTAACTATGGCTACACCTTC; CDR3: CASSVSGSNYGYTF
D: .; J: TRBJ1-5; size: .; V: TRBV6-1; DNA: TGTGCCAGCAGTGCAGTGGAGATGAACAATCAGCCCCAGCATTTT; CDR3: CASSAVEMNNQPQHF
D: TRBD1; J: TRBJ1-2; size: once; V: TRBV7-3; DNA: TGTGCCAGCAGCCCAGGGACAGGGGGGGTTGGCCACACCTTC; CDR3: CASSPGTGGVGHTF
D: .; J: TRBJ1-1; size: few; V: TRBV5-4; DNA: TGTGCCAGCAGCTTACAGATGAACACTGAAGCTTTCTTT; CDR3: CASSLQMNTEAFF
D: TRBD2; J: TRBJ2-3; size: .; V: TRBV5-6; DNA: TGTGCCAGCAGCTCGATTTTAGCGGGGAGGAGCACAGATACGCAGTATTTT; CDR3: CASSSILAGRSTDTQYF
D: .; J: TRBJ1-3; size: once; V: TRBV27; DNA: TGTGCCAGCTCTCGGGCGGTCGCGGACACCATATATTTT; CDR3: CASSRAVADTIYF
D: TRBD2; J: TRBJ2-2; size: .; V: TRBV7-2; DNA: TGTGCCAGCAGCTTAACGGGAGGGAGTACCGGGGAGCTGTTTTTT; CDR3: CASSLTGGSTGELFF
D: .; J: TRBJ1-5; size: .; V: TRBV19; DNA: TGTGCCAGTGCTTGGAGCAATCAGCCCCAGCATTTT; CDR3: CASAWSNQPQHF
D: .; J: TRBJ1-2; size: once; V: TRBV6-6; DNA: TGTGCCAGCAGTCTCAGAGGGACGGACTATGGCTACACCTTC; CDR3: CASSLRGTDYGYTF
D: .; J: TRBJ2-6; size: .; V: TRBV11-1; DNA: TGTGCCAGCAGCTTAGGGTGGGCCTCCGGGGCCAACGTCCTGACTTTC; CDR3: CASSLGWASGANVLTF
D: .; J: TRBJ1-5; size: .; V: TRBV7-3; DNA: TGTGCCAGCAGCTTAACTGTTGTCCAGGTGAGCAATCAGCCCCAGCATTTT; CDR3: CASSLTVVQVSNQPQHF
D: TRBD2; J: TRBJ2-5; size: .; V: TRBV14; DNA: TGTGCCAGCAGCCAAGAAGCCCTAGCGGGGGAAGAGACCCAGTACTTC; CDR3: CASSQEALAGEETQYF
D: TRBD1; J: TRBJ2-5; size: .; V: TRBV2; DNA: TGTGCCAGCAGGGTCCGGACAGGGTTAGAAGAGACCCAGTACTTC; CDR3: CASRVRTGLEETQYF
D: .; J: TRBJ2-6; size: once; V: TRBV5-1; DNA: TGCGCCAGCAGCTTGGAACAGACCAAGAGCTCTGGGGCCAACGTCCTGACTTTC; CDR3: CASSLEQTKSSGANVLTF
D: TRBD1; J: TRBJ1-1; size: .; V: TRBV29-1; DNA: TGCAGCGTACGAGGGGGCGGGAACACTGAAGCTTTCTTT; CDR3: CSVRGGGNTEAFF
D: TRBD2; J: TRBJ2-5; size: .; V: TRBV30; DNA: TGTGCCTGGAGTCGGCGGGGGGGCGGAGAGACCCAGTACTTC; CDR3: CAWSRRGGGETQYF
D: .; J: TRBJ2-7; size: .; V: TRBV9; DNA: TGTGCCAGCAGCGCCCAACCTCTGGGACGGAGCTCCTACGAGCAGTACTTC; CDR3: CASSAQPLGRSSYEQYF
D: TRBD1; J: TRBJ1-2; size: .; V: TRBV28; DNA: TGTGCCAGCACCGCTCTCTCCGGGACAGCCTATGGCTACACCTTC; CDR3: CASTALSGTAYGYTF
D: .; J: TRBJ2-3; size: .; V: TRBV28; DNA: TGTGCCAGCTGCGGGCAGGCAGATACGCAGTATTTT; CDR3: CASCGQADTQYF
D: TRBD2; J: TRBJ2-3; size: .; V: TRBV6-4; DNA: TGTGCCAGCAGTGAGGGGGGGACAGATACGCAGTATTTT; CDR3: CASSEGGTDTQYF